One sample yielded the 21 T cell receptor beta chains listed below, sequenced in a study of blood T cell repertoires in COVID-19. Clones were read by immunoSEQ multiplex PCR, and TCRdb kept only the in-frame ones, dropping some. The sample lists around 160,000 clones; approximately 78% were seen once. Sequencing input: peripheral blood. All receptors come from a human donor with acute or convalescent COVID-19. The donor label of this sample is uncertain.

The chain combines TRBV6-2 or TRBV6-3 with TRBJ2-4; D is perhaps TRBD2 (6 bases). Trimming removed 5 bases at V and 6 bases at J, with 11 bases between. CDR1 is MNHEY, CDR2 SVGEGT, per germline. The CDR3 length is 13 residues. The CDR3, as DNA: TGTGCCAGCAGTAACACGGGACTAAACATTCAGTACTTC. Its translation is CASSNTGLNIQYF.

The genes are TRBV5-4 and TRBJ2-7, with a tentative D call TRBD1 (6 bases). This CDR3 is 15 amino acids long. Germline V gene sequence: CDR1 SGHNT, CDR2 YYREEE (reference sequence). Trimming took 0 bases from V and 5 from J, leaving 15 bases between them. CDR3 in amino acids: CASSLAKTGTHEQYF. For the CDR3, the DNA is TGTGCCAGCAGCTTGGCCAAGACAGGTACCCACGAGCAGTACTTC.

The CDR3 DNA is TGTGCCAGCAGTCCTAGAGGGTGGTCCGAGCAGTACTTC. Protein product: CASSPRGWSEQYF. The chain has TRBV6-5 and TRBJ2-7; D perhaps matches TRBD2 (5 bases). V was pared by 5 bases and J by 6 bases, with 14 bases between. The CDR3 totals 13 residues. The V gene's germline CDR1 is MNHEY and CDR2 SVGAGI.

The CDR3 protein is CASSLNRGMGTDTQYF. For the CDR3, the DNA is TGTGCCAGCAGCTTAAACAGGGGTATGGGCACAGATACGCAGTATTTT. The rearrangement joins TRBV7-9 to TRBJ2-3, with 7 bases matching TRBD1. The CDR3 consists of 16 residues. V lost 2 bases to trimming and J lost 1 base; unmatched junction nucleotides: 6. Germline loops: CDR1 SEHNR, CDR2 FQNEAQ (reference sequence).

V usage is TRBV5-5 and J usage is TRBJ1-2; TRBD1 aligns across 9 bases. V shed 3 bases, J shed 0 bases, and the junction held 9 bases outside the gene matches. The CDR3 is 17 residues long. Germline CDR1 is SGHKS and CDR2 is YYEKEE (reference sequence). CDR3 loop: CASSSGHRGLANYGYTF. CDR3 nucleotide sequence: TGTGCCAGCAGCTCGGGGCACAGGGGGCTCGCTAACTATGGCTACACCTTC.

J is TRBJ2-7 and V is TRBV7-9; 7 bases align to TRBD2. The germline CDR1 and CDR2 sequences are SEHNR and FQNEAQ (reference sequence). J lost 5 bases, V lost 5 bases, and 21 bases had no gene match. The CDR3 runs to 18 residues. The CDR3 DNA reads TGTGCCAGCAGCGAACCCCGGACGGGGGGAGCCCTTTTTGACGAGCAGTACTTC. Translation gives CASSEPRTGGALFDEQYF.

The chain links TRBV5-1 to TRBJ2-3; TRBD2 matches at 7 bases. The length of the CDR3 is 16 residues. Germline V gives CDR1 SGHRS, CDR2 YFSETQ. With V trimmed by 0 bases and J by 2 bases, 6 bases remained unmatched. The DNA of the CDR3 is TGCGCCAGCAGCTTGGGGGGAGGGGACGACACAGATACGCAGTATTTT. Translation: CASSLGGGDDTDTQYF.

The gene calls are TRBV4-3 and TRBJ1-2; the match to TRBD1 covers 12 bases. Germline trimming cut 0 bases from V and 8 bases from J; bases unmatched to any gene: 10. The CDR3 is 17 amino acids. CDR1 LGHNA and CDR2 YSLEER come from the germline V gene. The CDR3 DNA reads TGCGCCAGCAGCCAAGATTTAATTGGGACAGGGGGCTGGGGCTACACCTTC. Its protein product is CASSQDLIGTGGWGYTF.

This clone came up a few times. The genes are TRBV7-9 and TRBJ2-5; the D gene is possibly TRBD2 (6 bases). The germline V gene encodes CDR1 SEHNR and CDR2 FQNEAQ (reference sequence). The V end was cut by 4 bases, the J end by 0 bases, with 12 bases between. The CDR3 runs 15 residues. The CDR3 spells CASSSAGTYQETQYF. The CDR3 region has the DNA TGTGCCAGCAGCTCGGCGGGGACGTACCAAGAGACCCAGTACTTC.

The chain carries TRBV5-5 and TRBJ2-7, with 9 bases fitting TRBD1. The V gene end was trimmed by 1 base and the J gene end by 3 bases; junction bases not matched to a gene: 5. The CDR3 runs to 15 residues. Per germline, CDR1 SGHKS and CDR2 YYEKEE (reference sequence). Here the CDR3 DNA reads TGTGCCAGCAGCTTGTCCGGGACAGGGTTCTACGAGCAGTACTTC. This codes for CASSLSGTGFYEQYF.

The chain has TRBV5-8 and TRBJ1-2; D possibly corresponds to TRBD1 (5 bases). The germline CDR1 and CDR2 sequences are SGHTS and YDEGEE. The CDR3 consists of 13 residues. V lost 6 bases and J lost 7, with 16 bases in between. DNA of the CDR3: TGTGCCAGCATCTATGAGAGGGGAGGTGGCTACACCTTC. Its protein product is CASIYERGGGYTF.

CDR3 bases: TGTGCCAGCAGCCAAGACCCAGCGGGGGCCCGGGCAAATGAGCAGTTCTTC. This translates into CASSQDPAGARANEQFF. The V gene is TRBV4-2, the J gene TRBJ2-1; 8 bases agree with TRBD2. Trimming took 0 bases from V and 7 from J; bases not matched to a gene: 11. Germline V lookup: CDR1 LGHNA, CDR2 YNFKEQ. The CDR3 sequence is 17 residues long.

The chain is built from TRBV4-2 and TRBJ2-2; D gene unclear. V lost 0 bases, J lost 4 bases, and 15 bases lay in between. CDR1 and CDR2 from the germline V gene are LGHNA and YNFKEQ. The CDR3 sequence is 17 residues long. The CDR3 protein is CASSQDLAQITTGELFF. CDR3 nucleotide sequence: TGTGCCAGCAGCCAAGATCTGGCACAGATTACCACCGGGGAGCTGTTTTTT.

The chain combines TRBV11-2 with TRBJ1-1, with D unresolved. V was pared by 0 bases and J by 1 base, with 9 bases between. This CDR3 spans 15 amino acids. The germline V gene has CDR1 SGHAT and CDR2 FQNNGV. DNA for the CDR3: TGTGCCAGCAGCTTAGATCCCGGCGGGAACACTGAAGCTTTCTTT. It specifies CASSLDPGGNTEAFF.

The V and J genes are TRBV18 and TRBJ2-6, with D hard to call. V lost 6 bases and J 1 base, leaving 4 bases between the germline ends. Germline CDR1 is KGHSH and CDR2 is LQKENI. The CDR3 is made up of 13 amino acids. CDR3 loop: CASSASGANVLTF. CDR3 nucleotide sequence: TGTGCCAGCTCGGCTTCTGGGGCCAACGTCCTGACTTTC.

The CDR3 DNA follows: TGCAGTTCCGACAGGCAATATGGCTACACCTTC. Encoded protein: CSSDRQYGYTF. V gene TRBV20-1 combines with J gene TRBJ1-2; perhaps TRBD1 as D (6 bases). Germline V gene lookup returns CDR1 DFQATT and CDR2 SNEGSKA (reference sequence). V was clipped by 8 bases and J by 5 bases, with 12 bases between them. The CDR3 has 11 residues.

The chain combines TRBV2 with TRBJ2-3, with 8 bases matching TRBD1. There are 16 residues in the CDR3. J lost 1 base, V lost 6 bases, and 9 bases had no gene match. CDR1 SNHLY and CDR2 FYNNEI come from the germline V gene. The CDR3 DNA is TGTGCCAGCAGGCGGACAGGGCAAGCGGGCACAGATACGCAGTATTTT. Residues: CASRRTGQAGTDTQYF.

The chain joins TRBV19 to TRBJ2-1, with TRBD2 identical over 12 bases. V lost 5 bases and J lost 8; bases outside the gene matches: 7. Germline V gene data show CDR1 as LNHDA and CDR2 as SQIVND (reference sequence). This CDR3 is built from 15 residues. The CDR3 region is CASSGWTSGEDEQFF. The CDR3 coding sequence is TGTGCCAGTAGTGGCTGGACTAGCGGGGAAGATGAGCAGTTCTTC.

This rearrangement joins TRBV30 to TRBJ1-5; D is unresolved. V gave up 1 base and J gave up 7 bases, with 11 bases separating them. CDR3 length equals 13 residues. The germline gives CDR1 GTSNPN, CDR2 SVGIG (reference sequence). CDR3 amino acids: CAWSAQIEQPQHF. DNA for the CDR3: TGTGCCTGGAGTGCCCAGATTGAACAGCCCCAGCATTTT. Combining the CDR3 with reference TRBV30 and TRBJ1-5 gives the whole variable domain SQTIHQWPATLVQPVGSPLSLECTVEGTSNPNLYWYRQAAGRGLQLLFYSVGIGQISSEVPQNLSASRPQDRQFILSSKKLLLSDSGFYLCAWSAQIEQPQHFGDGTRLSIL.

The rearrangement joins TRBV19 to TRBJ2-7, with D possibly TRBD2 on 5 matching bases. V was shortened by 3 bases and J by 6 bases, with 12 bases between the two germline ends. From germline, CDR1 is LNHDA and CDR2 SQIVND (reference sequence). This CDR3 has 13 residues. The CDR3 bases are TGTGCCAGTAGTATGGGTCCCCGGGGCGAGCAGTACTTC. Protein sequence: CASSMGPRGEQYF.

This chain links TRBV4-3 with TRBJ2-3; 11 positions match TRBD2. Germline V CDR1 and CDR2: LGHNA, YSLEER. The CDR3 loop spans 18 amino acids. The V gene end was trimmed by 1 base and the J gene end by 2 bases; junction bases not matched to a gene: 8. CDR3 nucleotide sequence: TGCGCCAGCAGCCAAGTTCAACTAGCGGGGGTAATCACAGATACGCAGTATTTT. Encoded protein: CASSQVQLAGVITDTQYF.